This T cell receptor (beta chain) was captured by sequencing in a study of T cell responses to AZD1222 COVID-19 vaccine. Here immunoSEQ multiplex PCR was the method, and the copy in TCRdb shows in-frame clones only, minus some. The table includes around 150,000 clones, about 95% detected once. In regard to this clone: What it binds is not known.

Study-level results: Spike-specific TCR breadth and depth both grew after two AZD1222 doses. Among AZD1222 vaccinees, only 5 to 7 were seropositive at baseline. Reportedly, nearly half the spike-specific TCRs target unmutated variant regions.

After removal of 0 bases from V and 4 bases from J, the junction contained 3 bases not matched to a gene. Germline assignment: CDR1 KGHSH and CDR2 LQKENI. CDR3 size: 15 residues. This clonotype originated in an adult in good health. The chain combines TRBV18 with TRBJ1-1; 9 bases match TRBD1. The sample here was peripheral blood, taken on day 0 of AZD1222 vaccination. As DNA, the CDR3 is TGTGCCAGCTCACCACCGGACAGGGGCCTCACTGAAGCTTTCTTT. The encoded protein is CASSPPDRGLTEAFF.